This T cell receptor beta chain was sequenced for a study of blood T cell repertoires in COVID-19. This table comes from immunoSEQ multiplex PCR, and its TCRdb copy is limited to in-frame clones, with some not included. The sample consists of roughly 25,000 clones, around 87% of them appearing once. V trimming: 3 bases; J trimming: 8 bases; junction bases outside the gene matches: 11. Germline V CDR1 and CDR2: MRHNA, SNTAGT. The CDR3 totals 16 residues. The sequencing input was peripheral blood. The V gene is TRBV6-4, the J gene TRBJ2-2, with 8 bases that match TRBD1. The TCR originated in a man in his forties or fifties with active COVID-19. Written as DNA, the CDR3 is TGTGCCAGCAGTGAATTTCAGGGGGCCTCGGAGGGGGAGCTGTTTTTT. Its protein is CASSEFQGASEGELFF.